This T cell receptor beta chain comes out of a study of blood T cell repertoires in COVID-19. On the study more broadly: Samples representing acute and convalescent COVID-19 were sourced from the United States, Italy and Spain. From T cells, B-cell-depleted T cells, or PBMCs came the material, which was cDNA or gDNA.

This clone was recorded once. The CDR3 covers 15 residues. V was clipped by 3 bases and J by 5 bases; unmatched bases: 7. CDR1 MNHNS and CDR2 SASEGT come from the germline V gene. In the source study's methods: Estimates of nucleated cell counts were drawn from the amplification of reference gene primers. Repertoires were generated with immunoSEQ multiplex PCR, while TCRdb's copy carries only in-frame clones and drops some. V and J calls and clone size are given by that table; D and trimming were obtained from the DNA. The sample consists of 26,000 or so clones, roughly 80% of them appearing once. The source material was peripheral blood. The chain couples TRBV6-1 to TRBJ2-5; 9 bases map to TRBD2. This clonotype originated in a man aged 70-80 years with acute or convalescent COVID-19. The CDR3 region is CASSDGGGAQETQYF. The CDR3 region has the DNA TGTGCCAGCAGTGATGGCGGGGGGGCTCAGGAGACCCAGTACTTC.